These 16 T cell receptor beta chains came from one sample sequenced in a study of shared clonotypes between healthy human individuals. It was CD45RO-negative cells, positively selected for CCR7, that made up naive CD8 cells, with terminally differentiated effector memory CD45RA+ cells excluded. Method: immunoSEQ multiplex PCR; TCRdb's copy keeps in-frame clones and lacks some. This table holds roughly 650,000 clones, 96% found once. Sequencing was performed on naive CD8+ T cells sorted from blood. The receptor set was obtained from a woman in her thirties in good health.

The chain carries TRBV5-1 and TRBJ2-1, with D perhaps matching TRBD1 (6 bases). The CDR3 consists of 14 residues. V lost 4 bases, J lost 9 bases, and 17 bases lay in between. Germline CDR1 is SGHRS and CDR2 is YFSETQ. CDR3 sequence (DNA): TGCGCCAGCAGCGACGGACAGCTACGTGGTGAGCAGTTCTTC. The encoded protein is CASSDGQLRGEQFF.

The CDR3 loop is CASSSGDMVGTEAFF. The CDR3 DNA is TGCGCCAGCAGCTCTGGGGACATGGTCGGCACTGAAGCTTTCTTT. V is TRBV5-1 and J is TRBJ1-1, with D tentatively TRBD1 (6 bases). Germline V lookup: CDR1 SGHRS, CDR2 YFSETQ. This CDR3 has 15 amino acids. Deletions cut 3 bases from V and 4 bases from J, with 16 bases between.

The rearrangement links TRBV29-1 to TRBJ2-2; TRBD2 agrees at 11 bases. Trimming cost V 3 bases and J 4 bases; bases outside gene matches: 4. This CDR3 region has 15 residues. CDR1 is SQVTM, CDR2 ANQGSEA, per germline. DNA for the CDR3: TGCAGCGTTGACGGACTAGCGGGCCGCACCGGGGAGCTGTTTTTT. The encoded protein is CSVDGLAGRTGELFF.

This chain links TRBV5-1 with TRBJ2-7; weak D call: TRBD1 (6 bases). The CDR3 consists of 13 residues. Trimming pared 0 bases from V and 6 bases from J, leaving 10 bases between. In germline, CDR1 is SGHRS, CDR2 YFSETQ. CDR3 in DNA: TGCGCCAGCAGCTTGGACAGGGACGGCGAGCAGTACTTC. Its protein product is CASSLDRDGEQYF.

The chain couples TRBV6-6 to TRBJ1-1, with TRBD1 matching over 8 bases. This CDR3 has 16 amino acids. Germline assignment: CDR1 MNHNY and CDR2 SVGAGI (reference sequence). V was clipped by 2 bases and J by 1 base; unmatched bases: 6. The CDR3 spells CASSYTSQGENTEAFF. CDR3 sequence (DNA): TGTGCCAGCAGTTACACCTCACAGGGGGAGAACACTGAAGCTTTCTTT.

This clone has just a few counts. The chain has TRBV9 and TRBJ1-1, with TRBD1 matching 8 bases. The junction had 7 bases not matched to a gene; V was cut back by 4 bases and J by 2 bases. CDR1 and CDR2 (germline): SGDLS, YYNGEE. The CDR3 length is 15 residues. The DNA for the CDR3 is TGTGCCAGCAGCCCCTTTGGGACAGGCAACACTGAAGCTTTCTTT. This sequence encodes CASSPFGTGNTEAFF.

The chain links TRBV6-5 to TRBJ2-7; 9 bases fit TRBD2. The CDR3 loop spans 14 amino acids. Losses at the gene ends were 6 bases for V and 0 bases for J; bases not matched to a gene: 3. The germline CDR1 and CDR2 sequences are MNHEY and SVGAGI. The CDR3 DNA reads as TGTGCCAGCAGGACTAGCGGAAGCTCCTACGAGCAGTACTTC. Protein sequence: CASRTSGSSYEQYF.

The gene calls are TRBV4-1 and TRBJ2-7; D possibly corresponds to TRBD2 (6 bases). CDR3 length: 16 residues. With 0 bases removed from V and 3 bases from J, the gap between germline ends came to 15 bases. CDR1 is MGHRA, CDR2 YSYEKL, per germline. CDR3 residues: CASSQERSGRGYEQYF. The DNA of the CDR3 is TGCGCCAGCAGCCAAGAACGTAGCGGTAGGGGCTACGAGCAGTACTTC.

This clone has only one observation. This chain links TRBV7-9 with TRBJ2-1, with TRBD2 as a possible D gene (5 bases). Trimming removed 5 bases at V and 9 bases at J, with 23 bases between. The CDR3 is 16 amino acids. Germline-derived CDR1 and CDR2 are SEHNR and FQNEAQ (reference sequence). CDR3 amino acids: CASSLESGPGLGEQFF. DNA of the CDR3: TGTGCCAGCAGCCTAGAGAGCGGCCCTGGGCTCGGTGAGCAGTTCTTC.

The V call is TRBV2, the J call TRBJ2-2; D remains unclear. CDR1 is SNHLY and CDR2 is FYNNEI in the germline V gene. This CDR3 is built from 14 residues. Trimming cost V 4 bases and J 0 bases, with 6 bases left between them. Written as DNA, the CDR3 is TGTGCCAGCAGTGCGTATTCGAACACCGGGGAGCTGTTTTTT. The encoded protein is CASSAYSNTGELFF.

The V call is TRBV7-9, the J call TRBJ2-3, with 11 bases that match TRBD2. There are 17 residues in the CDR3. Trimming removed 4 bases from V and 4 bases from J; junction bases left unmatched: 10. The V gene's germline CDR1 is SEHNR and CDR2 FQNEAQ (reference sequence). The CDR3, as DNA: TGTGCCAGCAGCTCCGGGACTAGCGGAGATCTACCAGATACGCAGTATTTT. This sequence encodes CASSSGTSGDLPDTQYF.

This clone has just one count. The chain's CDR3 is CASSLLSSEQYF. The CDR3 region has the DNA TGTGCCAGCAGCTTATTAAGCTCCGAGCAGTACTTC. The V gene is TRBV11-2, the J gene TRBJ2-7; no clear D gene. This CDR3 is built from 12 residues. The V gene lost 2 bases and the J gene lost 6 bases, with 8 bases spanning the gap. Germline V gives CDR1 SGHAT, CDR2 FQNNGV.

V and J are TRBV29-1 and TRBJ2-7; 8 bases align to TRBD2. J gave up 1 base and V 4 bases, and 3 bases lay outside the gene matches. The CDR3 runs 13 residues. Germline lookup yields CDR1 SQVTM and CDR2 ANQGSEA. The CDR3 loop is CSVVGRVSYEQYF. DNA of the CDR3: TGCAGCGTTGTCGGGAGGGTATCCTACGAGCAGTACTTC.

The chain employs TRBV19 and TRBJ2-1, with TRBD1 matching over 7 bases. CDR1 LNHDA and CDR2 SQIVND come from the germline V gene (reference sequence). V lost 3 bases and J lost 3; bases outside the gene matches: 5. CDR3 length equals 15 residues. This chain's CDR3 is CASSIVQGVYNEQFF. The CDR3 coding sequence is TGTGCCAGTAGTATTGTTCAGGGGGTCTACAATGAGCAGTTCTTC.

CDR3 sequence (DNA): TGTGCCAGTGGCCAGGGGAGAAATAGCAATCAGCCCCAGCATTTT. This encodes CASGQGRNSNQPQHF. The chain links TRBV19 to TRBJ1-5, with TRBD1 as a possible D gene (6 bases). V was trimmed by 8 bases and J by 0 bases, leaving 14 bases between them. The germline V gene has CDR1 LNHDA and CDR2 SQIVND (reference sequence). The CDR3 has 15 amino acids.

V usage is TRBV19 and J usage is TRBJ2-2; D unresolved. Germline CDR1 LNHDA, CDR2 SQIVND (reference sequence). Trimming removed 5 bases at V and 1 base at J, with 2 bases between. The CDR3 totals 12 residues. This CDR3 reads CASSGNTGELFF. The CDR3 DNA follows: TGTGCCAGTAGTGGGAACACCGGGGAGCTGTTTTTT.